The T cell receptor (beta chain) under discussion was sequenced for a study of beta chain features in type 1 diabetes. Study at large: All samples yielded about 100 million examined sorted cells.

The CDR3 is made up of 16 amino acids. The ends were cut back, 2 bases at V and 6 bases at J, with 16 bases in the middle. Looked up from germline, CDR1 is SGHVS and CDR2 is FQNEAQ. Sequencing targeted expressed TCRB transcripts, as all isolated RNA had been reverse transcribed. Repertoires were generated with immunoSEQ multiplex PCR, while TCRdb's copy carries only in-frame clones and drops some. The sample lists over 300,000 clones; 8% were seen once. This sequence originates from a woman between 18 and 29 years old in good health. The genes are TRBV7-8 and TRBJ2-2; D is ambiguous. The sequenced sample consisted of central memory CD4+ T cells from blood. The CDR3 DNA is TGTGCCAGCAGCTTATCGCAGAGGTGGATGGCCGGGGAGCTGTTTTTT. Encoded protein: CASSLSQRWMAGELFF.